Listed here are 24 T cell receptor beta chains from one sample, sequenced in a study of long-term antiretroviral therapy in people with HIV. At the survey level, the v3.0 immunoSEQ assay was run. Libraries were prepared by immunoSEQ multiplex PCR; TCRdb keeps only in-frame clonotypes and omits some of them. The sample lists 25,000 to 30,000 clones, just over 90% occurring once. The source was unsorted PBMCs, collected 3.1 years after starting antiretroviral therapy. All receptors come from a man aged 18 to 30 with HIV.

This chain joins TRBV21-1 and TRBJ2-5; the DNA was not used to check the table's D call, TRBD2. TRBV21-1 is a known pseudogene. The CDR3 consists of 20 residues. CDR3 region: CASSKGYGWTDQTSGETQYF. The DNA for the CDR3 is TGTGCCAGCAGCAAGGGGTATGGTTGGACGGACCAAACTAGTGGGGAGACCCAGTACTTC.

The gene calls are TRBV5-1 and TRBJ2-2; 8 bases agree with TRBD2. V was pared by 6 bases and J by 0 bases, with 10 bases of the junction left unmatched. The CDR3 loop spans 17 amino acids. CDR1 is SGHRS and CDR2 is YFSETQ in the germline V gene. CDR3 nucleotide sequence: TGCGCCAGCACCCTGCGGGCGGGGGGTACGAACACCGGGGAGCTGTTTTTT. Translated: CASTLRAGGTNTGELFF.

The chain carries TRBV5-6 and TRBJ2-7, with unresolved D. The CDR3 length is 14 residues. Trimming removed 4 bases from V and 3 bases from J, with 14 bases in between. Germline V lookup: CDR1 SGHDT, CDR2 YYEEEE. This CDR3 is CASSPGPEYYEQYF. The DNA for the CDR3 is TGTGCCAGCAGCCCCGGACCAGAGTACTACGAGCAGTACTTC.

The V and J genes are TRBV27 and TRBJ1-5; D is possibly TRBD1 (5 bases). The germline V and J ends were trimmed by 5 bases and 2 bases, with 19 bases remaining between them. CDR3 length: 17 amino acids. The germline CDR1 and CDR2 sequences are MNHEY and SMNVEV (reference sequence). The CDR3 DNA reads TGTGCCAGCAGTGGGGGGAATGGAGGGGTGGGCAATCAGCCCCAGCATTTT. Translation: CASSGGNGGVGNQPQHF.

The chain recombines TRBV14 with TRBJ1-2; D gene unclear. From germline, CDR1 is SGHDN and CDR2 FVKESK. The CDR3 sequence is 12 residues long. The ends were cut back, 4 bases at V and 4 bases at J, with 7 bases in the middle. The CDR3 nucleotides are TGTGCCAGCAGCCCGGGAAGCTATGGCTACACCTTC. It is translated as CASSPGSYGYTF.

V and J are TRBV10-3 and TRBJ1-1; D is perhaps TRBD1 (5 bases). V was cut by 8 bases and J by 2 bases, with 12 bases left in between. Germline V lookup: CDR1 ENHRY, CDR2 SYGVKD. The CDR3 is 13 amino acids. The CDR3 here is CAIRPGGNTEAFF. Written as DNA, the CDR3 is TGTGCCATCCGGCCGGGGGGAAACACTGAAGCTTTCTTT.

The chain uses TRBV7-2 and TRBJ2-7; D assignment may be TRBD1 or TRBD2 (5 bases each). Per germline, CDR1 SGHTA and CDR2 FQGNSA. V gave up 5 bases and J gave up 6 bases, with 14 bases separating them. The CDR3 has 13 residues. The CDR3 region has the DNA TGTGCCAGCAGCCTCGGTGGGGGTTCCGAGCAGTACTTC. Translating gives CASSLGGGSEQYF.

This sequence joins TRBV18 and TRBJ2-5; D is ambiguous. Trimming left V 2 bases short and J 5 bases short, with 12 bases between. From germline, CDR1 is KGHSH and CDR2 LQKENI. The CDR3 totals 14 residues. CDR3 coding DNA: TGTGCCAGCTCACCATCTGGGGTAGGCGAGACCCAGTACTTC. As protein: CASSPSGVGETQYF. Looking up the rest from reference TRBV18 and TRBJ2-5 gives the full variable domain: NAGVMQNPRHLVRRRGQEARLRCSPMKGHSHVYWYRQLPEEGLKFMVYLQKENIIDESGMPKERFSAEFPKEGPSILRIQQVVRGDSAAYFCASSPSGVGETQYFGPGTRLLVL.

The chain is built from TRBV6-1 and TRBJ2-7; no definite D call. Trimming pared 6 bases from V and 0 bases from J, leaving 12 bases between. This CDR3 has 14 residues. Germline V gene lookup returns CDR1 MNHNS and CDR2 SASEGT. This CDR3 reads CASSKSPDSYEQYF. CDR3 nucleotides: TGTGCCAGCAGCAAGAGTCCAGACTCCTACGAGCAGTACTTC.

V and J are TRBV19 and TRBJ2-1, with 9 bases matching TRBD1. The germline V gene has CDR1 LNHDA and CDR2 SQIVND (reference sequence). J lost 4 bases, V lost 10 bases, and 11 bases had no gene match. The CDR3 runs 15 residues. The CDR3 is CATSKTGGSYNEQFF. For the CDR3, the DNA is TGTGCCACTAGCAAGACAGGGGGGTCTTACAATGAGCAGTTCTTC. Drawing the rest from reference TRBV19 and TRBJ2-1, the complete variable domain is DGGITQSPKYLFRKEGQNVTLSCEQNLNHDAMYWYRQDPGQGLRLIYYSQIVNDFQKGDIAEGYSVSREKKESFPLTVTSAQKNPTAFYLCATSKTGGSYNEQFFGPGTRLTVL.

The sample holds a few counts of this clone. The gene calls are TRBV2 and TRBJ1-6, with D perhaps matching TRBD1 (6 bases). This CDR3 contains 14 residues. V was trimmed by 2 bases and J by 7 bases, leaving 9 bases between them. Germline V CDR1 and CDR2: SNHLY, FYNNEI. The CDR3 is CASSEWQGNSPLHF. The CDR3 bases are TGTGCCAGCAGTGAATGGCAGGGGAATTCACCCCTCCACTTT.

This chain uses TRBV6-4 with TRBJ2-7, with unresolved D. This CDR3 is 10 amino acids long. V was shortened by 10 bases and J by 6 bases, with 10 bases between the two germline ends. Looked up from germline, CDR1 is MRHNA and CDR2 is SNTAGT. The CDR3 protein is CATRHGEQYF. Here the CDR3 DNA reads TGTGCCACCAGGCATGGCGAGCAGTACTTC.

The CDR3 DNA follows: TGTGCCAGCAGCTTCTTGGACAGAAGTTATGGCTACACCTTC. It codes for CASSFLDRSYGYTF. J is TRBJ1-2 and V is TRBV7-8; a weak D match, TRBD1 (6 bases). The germline CDR1 and CDR2 sequences are SGHVS and FQNEAQ. With 3 bases removed from V and 5 bases from J, the gap between germline ends came to 13 bases. This CDR3 has 14 amino acids.

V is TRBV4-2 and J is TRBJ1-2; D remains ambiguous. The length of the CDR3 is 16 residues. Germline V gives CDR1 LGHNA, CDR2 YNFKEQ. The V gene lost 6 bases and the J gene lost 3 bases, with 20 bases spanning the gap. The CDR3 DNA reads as TGTGCCAGCAGTCGCGTAGGGTCGGATACGGACTATGGCTACACCTTC. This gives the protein CASSRVGSDTDYGYTF.

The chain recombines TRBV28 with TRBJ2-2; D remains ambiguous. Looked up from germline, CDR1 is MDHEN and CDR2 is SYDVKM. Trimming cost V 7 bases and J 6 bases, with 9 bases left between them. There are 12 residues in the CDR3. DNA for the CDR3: TGTGCCAGCACCCTTGAATCCGGGGAGCTGTTTTTT. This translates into CASTLESGELFF. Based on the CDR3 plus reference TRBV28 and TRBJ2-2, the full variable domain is DVKVTQSSRYLVKRTGEKVFLECVQDMDHENMFWYRQDPGLGLRLIYFSYDVKMKEKGDIPEGYSVSREKKERFSLILESASTNQTSMYLCASTLESGELFFGEGSRLTVL.

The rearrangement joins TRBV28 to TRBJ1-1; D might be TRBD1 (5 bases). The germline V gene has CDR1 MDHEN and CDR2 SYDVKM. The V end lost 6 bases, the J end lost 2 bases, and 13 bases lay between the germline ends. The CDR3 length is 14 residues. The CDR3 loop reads CASRTGPTNTEAFF. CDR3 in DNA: TGTGCCAGCAGGACGGGACCGACTAACACTGAAGCTTTCTTT.

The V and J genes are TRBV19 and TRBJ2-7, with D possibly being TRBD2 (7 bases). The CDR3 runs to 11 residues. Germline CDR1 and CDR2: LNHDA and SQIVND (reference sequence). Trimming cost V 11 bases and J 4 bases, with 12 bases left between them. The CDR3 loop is CALGGAYEQYF. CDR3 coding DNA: TGTGCCCTAGGGGGGGCGTACGAGCAGTACTTC.

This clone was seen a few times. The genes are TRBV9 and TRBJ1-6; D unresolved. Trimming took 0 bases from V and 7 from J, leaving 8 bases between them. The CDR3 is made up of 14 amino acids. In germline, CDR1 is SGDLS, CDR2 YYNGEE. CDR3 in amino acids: CASSVEGRNSPLHF. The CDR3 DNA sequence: TGTGCCAGCAGCGTAGAAGGGCGAAATTCACCCCTCCACTTT.

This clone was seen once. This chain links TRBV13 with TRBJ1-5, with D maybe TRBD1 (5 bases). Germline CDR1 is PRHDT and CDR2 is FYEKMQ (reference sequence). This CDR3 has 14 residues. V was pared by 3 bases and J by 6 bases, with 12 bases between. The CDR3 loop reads CASSFGRTRQPQHF. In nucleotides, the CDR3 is TGTGCCAGCAGCTTTGGGAGGACACGTCAGCCCCAGCATTTT.

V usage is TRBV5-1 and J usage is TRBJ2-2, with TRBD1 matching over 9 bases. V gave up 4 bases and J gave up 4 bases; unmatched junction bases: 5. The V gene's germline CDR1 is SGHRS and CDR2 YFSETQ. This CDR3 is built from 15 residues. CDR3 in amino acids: CASSKGTGSTGELFF. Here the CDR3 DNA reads TGCGCCAGCAGCAAAGGGACAGGGAGCACCGGGGAGCTGTTTTTT.

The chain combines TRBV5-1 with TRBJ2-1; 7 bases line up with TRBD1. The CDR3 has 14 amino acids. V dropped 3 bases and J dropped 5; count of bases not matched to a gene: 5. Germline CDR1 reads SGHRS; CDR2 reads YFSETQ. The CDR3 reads CASSYKQGNNEQFF. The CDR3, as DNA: TGCGCCAGCAGCTATAAACAGGGGAACAATGAGCAGTTCTTC.

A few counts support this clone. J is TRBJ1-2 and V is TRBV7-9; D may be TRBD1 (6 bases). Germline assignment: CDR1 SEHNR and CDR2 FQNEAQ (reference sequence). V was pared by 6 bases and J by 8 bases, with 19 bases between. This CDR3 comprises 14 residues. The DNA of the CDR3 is TGTGCCAGCAGTTACCCCTCTGGGGGCGGCGGCTACACCTTC. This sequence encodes CASSYPSGGGGYTF.

The CDR3 sequence is CASSYWGVNTGELFF. CDR3 DNA: TGTGCCAGCAGCTATTGGGGGGTGAACACCGGGGAGCTGTTTTTT. V is TRBV5-5 and J is TRBJ2-2, with D perhaps TRBD2 (6 bases). This CDR3 spans 15 amino acids. Trimming stripped 3 bases from V and 1 base from J, with 10 bases between. Germline loops: CDR1 SGHKS, CDR2 YYEKEE (reference sequence).

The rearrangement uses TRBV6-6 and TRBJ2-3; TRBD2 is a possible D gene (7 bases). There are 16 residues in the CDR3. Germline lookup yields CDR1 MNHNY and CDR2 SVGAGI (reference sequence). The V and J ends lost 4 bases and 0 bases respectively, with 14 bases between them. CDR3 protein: CASSSLGGASTDTQYF. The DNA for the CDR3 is TGTGCCAGCAGTTCACTTGGGGGGGCTAGCACAGATACGCAGTATTTT.